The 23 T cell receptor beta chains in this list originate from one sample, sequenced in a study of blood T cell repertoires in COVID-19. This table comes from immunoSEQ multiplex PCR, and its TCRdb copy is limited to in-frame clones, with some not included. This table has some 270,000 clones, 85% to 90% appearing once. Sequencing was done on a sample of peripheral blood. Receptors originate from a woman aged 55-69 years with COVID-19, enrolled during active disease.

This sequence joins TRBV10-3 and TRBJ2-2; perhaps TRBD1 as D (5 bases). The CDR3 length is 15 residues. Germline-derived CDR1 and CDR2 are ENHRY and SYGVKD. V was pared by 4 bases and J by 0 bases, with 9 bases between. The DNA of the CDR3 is TGTGCCATCAGTGGACAGACCACGAACACCGGGGAGCTGTTTTTT. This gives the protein CAISGQTTNTGELFF.

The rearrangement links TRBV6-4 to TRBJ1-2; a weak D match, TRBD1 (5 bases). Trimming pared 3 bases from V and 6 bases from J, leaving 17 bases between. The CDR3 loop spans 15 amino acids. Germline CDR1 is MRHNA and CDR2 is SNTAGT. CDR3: CASSEGGNSGHGYTF. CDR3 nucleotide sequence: TGTGCCAGCAGTGAAGGTGGGAATTCAGGGCATGGCTACACCTTC.

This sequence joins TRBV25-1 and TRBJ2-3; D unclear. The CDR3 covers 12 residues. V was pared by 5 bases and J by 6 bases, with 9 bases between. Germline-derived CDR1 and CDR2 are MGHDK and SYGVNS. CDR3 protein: CASSRSWDTQYF. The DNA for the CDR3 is TGTGCCAGCAGTAGGAGTTGGGATACGCAGTATTTT. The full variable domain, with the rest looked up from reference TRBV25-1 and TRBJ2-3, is EADIYQTPRYLVIGTGKKITLECSQTMGHDKMYWYQQDPGMELHLIHYSYGVNSTEKGDLSSESTVSRIRTEHFPLTLESARPSHTSQYLCASSRSWDTQYFGPGTRLTVL.

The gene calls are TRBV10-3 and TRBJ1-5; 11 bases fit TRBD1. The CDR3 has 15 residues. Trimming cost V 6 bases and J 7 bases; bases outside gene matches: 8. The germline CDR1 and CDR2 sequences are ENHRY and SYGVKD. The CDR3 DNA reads TGTGCCATCAGACAAGGACAGGGGGCCGACCAGCCCCAGCATTTT. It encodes CAIRQGQGADQPQHF.

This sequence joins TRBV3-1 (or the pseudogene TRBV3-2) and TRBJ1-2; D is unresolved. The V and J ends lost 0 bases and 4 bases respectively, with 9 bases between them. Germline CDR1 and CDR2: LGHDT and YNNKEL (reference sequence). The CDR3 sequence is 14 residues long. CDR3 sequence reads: CASSQDPGSYGYTF. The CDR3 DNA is TGTGCCAGCAGCCAAGATCCAGGAAGCTATGGCTACACCTTC.

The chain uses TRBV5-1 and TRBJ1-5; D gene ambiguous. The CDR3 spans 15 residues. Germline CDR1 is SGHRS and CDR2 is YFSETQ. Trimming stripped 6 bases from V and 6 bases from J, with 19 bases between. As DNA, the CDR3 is TGCGCCAGCACCCTCGGTCCGGGGAAAGGTCAGCCCCAGCATTTT. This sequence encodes CASTLGPGKGQPQHF.

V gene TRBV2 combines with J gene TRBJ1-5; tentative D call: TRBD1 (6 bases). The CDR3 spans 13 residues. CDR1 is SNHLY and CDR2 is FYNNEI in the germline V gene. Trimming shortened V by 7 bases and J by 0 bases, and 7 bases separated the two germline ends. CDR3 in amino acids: CASNRDSNQPQHF. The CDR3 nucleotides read TGTGCCAGCAACAGGGATAGCAATCAGCCCCAGCATTTT.

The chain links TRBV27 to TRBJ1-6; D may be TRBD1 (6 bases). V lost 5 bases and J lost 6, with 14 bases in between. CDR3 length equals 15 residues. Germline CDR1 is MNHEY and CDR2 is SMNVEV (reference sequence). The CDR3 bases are TGTGCCAGCAGTCCCTCACAGGGTAGTAATTCACCCCTCCACTTT. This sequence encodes CASSPSQGSNSPLHF.

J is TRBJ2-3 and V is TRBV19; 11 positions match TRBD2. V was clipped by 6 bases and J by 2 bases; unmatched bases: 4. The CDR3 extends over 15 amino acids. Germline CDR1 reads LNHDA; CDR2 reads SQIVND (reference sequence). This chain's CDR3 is CASRLAGEITDTQYF. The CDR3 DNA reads TGTGCCAGTAGACTAGCGGGGGAGATCACAGATACGCAGTATTTT.

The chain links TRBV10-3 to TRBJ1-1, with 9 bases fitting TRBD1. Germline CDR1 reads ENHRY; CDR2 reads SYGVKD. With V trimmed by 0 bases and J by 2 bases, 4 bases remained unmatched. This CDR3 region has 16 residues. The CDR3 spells CAISESLDRGNTEAFF. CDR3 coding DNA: TGTGCCATCAGTGAGTCCCTGGACAGGGGTAACACTGAAGCTTTCTTT.

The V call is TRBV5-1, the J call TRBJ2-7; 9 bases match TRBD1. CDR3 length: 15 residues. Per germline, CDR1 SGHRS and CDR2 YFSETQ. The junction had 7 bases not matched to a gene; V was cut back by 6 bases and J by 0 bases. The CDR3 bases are TGCGCCAGCAACCCCGGGACAGGGTACTCCTACGAGCAGTACTTC. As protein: CASNPGTGYSYEQYF.

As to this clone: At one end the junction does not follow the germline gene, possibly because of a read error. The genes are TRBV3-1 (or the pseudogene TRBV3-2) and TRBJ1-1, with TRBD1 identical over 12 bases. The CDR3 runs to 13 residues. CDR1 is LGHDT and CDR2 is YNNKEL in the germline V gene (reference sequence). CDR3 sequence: CASSPGTGGEDNF. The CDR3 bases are TGTGCCAGCAGCCCCGGGACAGGGGGCGAAGACAACTTT.

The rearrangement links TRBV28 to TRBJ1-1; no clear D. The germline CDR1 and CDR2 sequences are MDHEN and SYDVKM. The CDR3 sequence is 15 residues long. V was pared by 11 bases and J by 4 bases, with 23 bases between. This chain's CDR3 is CAVLGGLPGGTEAFF. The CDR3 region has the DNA TGTGCCGTTCTAGGCGGGCTCCCAGGAGGCACTGAAGCTTTCTTT.

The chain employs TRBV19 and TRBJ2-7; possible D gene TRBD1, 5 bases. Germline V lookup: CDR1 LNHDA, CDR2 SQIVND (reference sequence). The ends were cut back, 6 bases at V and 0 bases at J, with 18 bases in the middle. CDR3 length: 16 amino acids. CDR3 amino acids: CASSSPGPDNSYEQYF. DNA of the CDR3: TGTGCCAGTAGCTCCCCCGGGCCGGACAACTCCTACGAGCAGTACTTC.

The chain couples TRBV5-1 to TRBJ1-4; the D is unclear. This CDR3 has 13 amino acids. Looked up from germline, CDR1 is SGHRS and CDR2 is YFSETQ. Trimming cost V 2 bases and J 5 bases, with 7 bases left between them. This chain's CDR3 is CASSLQPNEKLFF. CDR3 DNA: TGCGCCAGCAGCTTACAGCCAAATGAAAAACTGTTTTTT.

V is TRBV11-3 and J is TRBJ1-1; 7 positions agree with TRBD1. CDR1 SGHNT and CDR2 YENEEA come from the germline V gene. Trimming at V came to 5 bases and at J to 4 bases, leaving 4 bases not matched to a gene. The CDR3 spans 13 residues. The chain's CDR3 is CASSNSGGTEAFF. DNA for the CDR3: TGTGCCAGCAGCAACTCAGGGGGCACTGAAGCTTTCTTT. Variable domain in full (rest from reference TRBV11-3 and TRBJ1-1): EAGVVQSPRYKIIEKKQPVAFWCNPISGHNTLYWYLQNLGQGPELLIRYENEEAVDDSQLPKDRFSAERLKGVDSTLKIQPAELGDSAVYLCASSNSGGTEAFFGQGTRLTVV.

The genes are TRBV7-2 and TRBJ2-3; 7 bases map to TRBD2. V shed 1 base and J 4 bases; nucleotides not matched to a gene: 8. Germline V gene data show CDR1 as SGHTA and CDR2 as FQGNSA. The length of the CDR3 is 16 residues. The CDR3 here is CASSLVWTSVPDTQYF. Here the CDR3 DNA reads TGTGCCAGCAGCTTAGTGTGGACTAGTGTTCCAGATACGCAGTATTTT.

The CDR3 DNA follows: TGTGCCAGCAGCTTTGGGCAGTCCATTGGCACCATATATTTT. Protein: CASSFGQSIGTIYF. J is TRBJ1-3 and V is TRBV5-6; D unresolved. Germline CDR1 and CDR2: SGHDT and YYEEEE. V was cut by 2 bases and J by 9 bases, with 15 bases left in between. The length of the CDR3 is 14 residues. The full variable domain, completed using reference TRBV5-6 and TRBJ1-3, is DAGVTQSPTHLIKTRGQQVTLRCSPKSGHDTVSWYQQALGQGPQFIFQYYEEEERQRGNFPDRFSGHQFPNYSSELNVNALLLGDSALYLCASSFGQSIGTIYFGEGSWLTVV.

The CDR3 reads CASSLSSLPGTGGNTEAFF. The CDR3 DNA is TGCGCCAGCAGCTTGTCATCTCTTCCCGGGACAGGGGGCAACACTGAAGCTTTCTTT. The chain is built from TRBV5-1 and TRBJ1-1; 12 bases match TRBD1. Germline V CDR1 and CDR2: SGHRS, YFSETQ. CDR3 length equals 19 residues. V shed 1 base and J 2 bases; nucleotides not matched to a gene: 12. Full variable domain (rest looked up from reference TRBV5-1 and TRBJ1-1): KAGVTQTPRYLIKTRGQQVTLSCSPISGHRSVSWYQQTPGQGLQFLFEYFSETQRNKGNFPGRFSGRQFSNSRSEMNVSTLELGDSALYLCASSLSSLPGTGGNTEAFFGQGTRLTVV.

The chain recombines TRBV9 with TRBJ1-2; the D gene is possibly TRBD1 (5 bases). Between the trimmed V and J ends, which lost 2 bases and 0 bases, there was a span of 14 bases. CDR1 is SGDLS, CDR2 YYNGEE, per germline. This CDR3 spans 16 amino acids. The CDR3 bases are TGTGCCAGCAGCGTCCCTACGACAGCCTCTAACTATGGCTACACCTTC. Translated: CASSVPTTASNYGYTF.

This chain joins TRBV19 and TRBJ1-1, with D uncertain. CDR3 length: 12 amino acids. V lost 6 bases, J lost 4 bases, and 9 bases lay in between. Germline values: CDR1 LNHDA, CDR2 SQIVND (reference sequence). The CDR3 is CASRIGVTEAFF. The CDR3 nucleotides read TGTGCCAGTAGGATCGGGGTCACTGAAGCTTTCTTT.

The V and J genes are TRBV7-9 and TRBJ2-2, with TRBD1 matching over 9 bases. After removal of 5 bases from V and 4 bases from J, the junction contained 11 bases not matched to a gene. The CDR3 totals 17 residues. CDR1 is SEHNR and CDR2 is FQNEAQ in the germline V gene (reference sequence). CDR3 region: CASSKQGATAGTGELFF. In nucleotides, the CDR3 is TGTGCCAGCAGCAAACAGGGGGCCACGGCGGGCACCGGGGAGCTGTTTTTT. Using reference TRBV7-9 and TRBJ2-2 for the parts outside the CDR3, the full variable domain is DTGVSQNPRHKITKRGQNVTFRCDPISEHNRLYWYRQTLGQGPEFLTYFQNEAQLEKSRLLSDRFSAERPKGSFSTLEIQRTEQGDSAMYLCASSKQGATAGTGELFFGEGSRLTVL.

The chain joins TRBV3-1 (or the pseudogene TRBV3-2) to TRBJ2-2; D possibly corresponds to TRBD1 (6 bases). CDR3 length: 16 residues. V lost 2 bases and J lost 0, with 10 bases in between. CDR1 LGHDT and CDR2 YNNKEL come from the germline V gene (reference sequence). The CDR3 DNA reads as TGTGCCAGCAGCCAAACAGGGTCCCCGAACACCGGGGAGCTGTTTTTT. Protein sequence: CASSQTGSPNTGELFF.